The 5 T cell receptor beta chains reported below all come from one sample, sequenced in a study of blood T cell repertoires in COVID-19. Assay used: immunoSEQ multiplex PCR; TCRdb lists only in-frame clones, some missing. This sample has fewer than 300,000 clones, with about 91% found just once. Sequencing input: peripheral blood. The receptor source for this set is a person aged 18 to 30 with COVID-19, enrolled during active disease.

The rearrangement uses TRBV6-5 and TRBJ2-1; 7 bases fit TRBD1. The germline CDR1 and CDR2 sequences are MNHEY and SVGAGI. V gave up 10 bases and J gave up 6 bases; unmatched junction bases: 12. The CDR3 has 14 residues. Here the CDR3 DNA reads TGTGCCACCCGACAGGGTTCCTCGTCCAATGAGCAGTTCTTC. As protein: CATRQGSSSNEQFF.

V gene TRBV10-3 combines with J gene TRBJ1-4, with a possible D match to TRBD1 (5 bases). Trimming pared 2 bases from V and 4 bases from J, leaving 11 bases between. CDR1 is ENHRY and CDR2 is SYGVKD in the germline V gene. CDR3 length equals 15 residues. The CDR3 loop reads CAISEPGGVNEKLFF. CDR3 bases: TGTGCCATCAGTGAGCCCGGGGGGGTTAATGAAAAACTGTTTTTT.

The chain employs TRBV27 and TRBJ2-1, with unresolved D. Trimming took 5 bases from V and 5 from J, leaving 16 bases between them. Germline V gene sequence: CDR1 MNHEY, CDR2 SMNVEV (reference sequence). The CDR3 has 15 amino acids. The CDR3 is CASSPLALNHNEQFF. The CDR3 DNA sequence: TGTGCCAGCAGTCCTCTCGCCCTAAATCACAATGAGCAGTTCTTC.

The chain joins TRBV6-5 to TRBJ1-2; TRBD1 might be the D (5 bases). From germline, CDR1 is MNHEY and CDR2 SVGAGI. V dropped 6 bases and J dropped 4 bases, with 9 bases sitting between them. The CDR3 consists of 12 residues. The CDR3 sequence is CASSPGSYGYTF. Here the CDR3 DNA reads TGTGCCAGCAGCCCAGGGTCCTATGGCTACACCTTC.

V is TRBV9 and J is TRBJ2-1, with no clear D. The CDR3 is 13 amino acids. The V gene's germline CDR1 is SGDLS and CDR2 YYNGEE. The V gene lost 4 bases and the J gene lost 8 bases, with 13 bases spanning the gap. This CDR3 reads CASSQSIPDEQFF. The DNA for the CDR3 is TGTGCCAGCAGCCAATCGATCCCGGATGAGCAGTTCTTC.